What follows are 30 T cell receptor beta chains derived from one specimen sequenced in a study of OX40 agonist ivuxolimab in advanced cancers. Library preparation was by the immunoSEQ multiplex PCR assay. TCRdb retrieved this table from immuneACCESS and kept in-frame rearrangements only. Not all clones are present; in checked studies, unresolved V genes account for under half, and no reason is known for the remainder. The sample table holds 60,000 to 100,000 clones, of which about 90% were seen once. 11% of the sample belongs to the ten largest clones. This specimen was CD4+ or CD8+ T cells sorted from blood, taken in a trial of the OX40 agonist ivuxolimab. These receptors were collected from an adult with an advanced solid tumor such as melanoma, head and neck, liver or kidney cancer.

J is TRBJ2-7 and V is TRBV5-1; D tentatively reads TRBD1 or TRBD2 (6 bases each). Germline lookup yields CDR1 SGHRS and CDR2 YFSETQ. This CDR3 is 13 amino acids long. V dropped 2 bases and J dropped 4 bases, with 10 bases sitting between them. CDR3 residues: CASSFPGAYEQYF. The CDR3 region has the DNA TGCGCCAGCAGCTTTCCGGGGGCTTACGAGCAGTACTTC.

The V gene is TRBV13, the J gene TRBJ2-7; D not certain. Germline V gives CDR1 PRHDT, CDR2 FYEKMQ (reference sequence). The germline V and J ends were trimmed by 3 bases and 2 bases, with 11 bases remaining between them. This CDR3 comprises 14 residues. Written as DNA, the CDR3 is TGTGCCAGCAGCTTTCTGACAAGTACCTACGAGCAGTACTTC. The encoded protein is CASSFLTSTYEQYF.

This clone showed up just once. This chain joins TRBV4-1 and TRBJ2-3, with 10 bases aligning to TRBD2. The trim removed 0 bases at V and 4 bases at J, leaving 16 bases unmatched. Germline V gene sequence: CDR1 MGHRA, CDR2 YSYEKL. This CDR3 spans 20 amino acids. CDR3 nucleotides: TGCGCCAGCAGCCAAGAAGGCTCGGCTAGCGGGGGCTCAGACGCAGATACGCAGTATTTT. Translation: CASSQEGSASGGSDADTQYF.

This clone was detected only once. The chain is built from TRBV27 and TRBJ2-7; D call uncertain. The CDR3 loop spans 12 amino acids. V lost 6 bases and J lost 3, with 9 bases in between. CDR1 and CDR2 from the germline V gene are MNHEY and SMNVEV (reference sequence). CDR3 loop: CASSHTGYEQYF. CDR3 sequence (DNA): TGTGCCAGCAGCCACACGGGCTACGAGCAGTACTTC.

The chain couples TRBV19 to TRBJ1-2; D uncertain. V was clipped by 0 bases and J by 5 bases, with 13 bases between them. The CDR3 loop spans 15 amino acids. Germline V gene lookup returns CDR1 LNHDA and CDR2 SQIVND (reference sequence). The DNA for the CDR3 is TGTGCCAGTAGTATAGATCCGCCGCATGGGTATGGCTACACCTTC. It yields the protein CASSIDPPHGYGYTF.

This clone appeared once. This chain links TRBV30 with TRBJ2-5, with D perhaps TRBD1 or TRBD2 (6 bases each). The ends were cut back, 3 bases at V and 2 bases at J, with 13 bases in the middle. Germline CDR1 is GTSNPN and CDR2 is SVGIG (reference sequence). This CDR3 is built from 14 residues. The CDR3 is CAWSPRGAQETQYF. CDR3 bases: TGTGCCTGGAGCCCAAGGGGGGCTCAAGAGACCCAGTACTTC. The full variable domain, its missing parts supplied by reference TRBV30 and TRBJ2-5, is SQTIHQWPATLVQPVGSPLSLECTVEGTSNPNLYWYRQAAGRGLQLLFYSVGIGQISSEVPQNLSASRPQDRQFILSSKKLLLSDSGFYLCAWSPRGAQETQYFGPGTRLLVL.

The rearrangement joins TRBV10-3 to TRBJ2-2; tentatively, D is TRBD1 (6 bases). The length of the CDR3 is 16 residues. Per germline, CDR1 ENHRY and CDR2 SYGVKD. V lost 7 bases to trimming and J lost 4 bases, with 19 bases between them. CDR3 protein: CAITQGTGLVTGELFF. CDR3 coding DNA: TGTGCCATCACTCAGGGAACAGGGCTGGTCACCGGGGAGCTGTTTTTT.

This clone occurred once. The CDR3 coding sequence is TGTGCCAGCAGCTTGGGGTTCAGGGAAAGCAATCAGCCCCAGCATTTT. Translated: CASSLGFRESNQPQHF. The chain has TRBV5-6 and TRBJ1-5, with D perhaps matching TRBD1 (5 bases). The ends were cut back, 0 bases at V and 1 base at J, with 11 bases in the middle. The CDR3 is 16 residues long. In germline, CDR1 is SGHDT, CDR2 YYEEEE.

This clone came up a few times. The chain employs TRBV9 and TRBJ1-1; no firm D call. The ends were cut back, 0 bases at V and 0 bases at J, with 9 bases in the middle. This CDR3 has 15 residues. Per the germline V gene, CDR1 is SGDLS and CDR2 is YYNGEE. CDR3 amino acids: CASSVGILVNTEAFF. As DNA, the CDR3 is TGTGCCAGCAGCGTAGGAATCCTTGTGAACACTGAAGCTTTCTTT.

The chain recombines TRBV4-1 with TRBJ1-5; a weak D match, TRBD1 (6 bases). The CDR3 length is 14 residues. V was clipped by 2 bases and J by 6 bases, with 11 bases between them. Germline CDR1 MGHRA, CDR2 YSYEKL. The CDR3 here is CASSQWSRGQPQHF. The CDR3 DNA is TGCGCCAGCAGCCAATGGAGCAGGGGTCAGCCCCAGCATTTT.

The gene calls are TRBV7-9 and TRBJ1-4, with D unresolved. Germline V gene sequence: CDR1 SEHNR, CDR2 FQNEAQ (reference sequence). V dropped 3 bases and J dropped 0 bases, with 8 bases sitting between them. The CDR3 extends over 15 amino acids. Here the CDR3 DNA reads TGTGCCAGCAGCTTGTTACAACCAACTAATGAAAAACTGTTTTTT. The encoded protein is CASSLLQPTNEKLFF.

This chain connects TRBV5-1 to TRBJ2-7; the match to TRBD2 covers 11 bases. The CDR3 sequence is 16 residues long. Germline V gives CDR1 SGHRS, CDR2 YFSETQ. J gave up 0 bases and V 4 bases, and 6 bases lay outside the gene matches. The CDR3 DNA sequence: TGCGCCAGCAGCACCTCTAGCGGGGGGTACTCCTACGAGCAGTACTTC. Residues: CASSTSSGGYSYEQYF.

The chain links TRBV12-5 to TRBJ2-1, with D perhaps TRBD1 (6 bases). The germline V gene encodes CDR1 LGHNT and CDR2 FRNRAP. CDR3 length: 14 residues. V dropped 4 bases and J dropped 7 bases, with 14 bases sitting between them. CDR3 DNA sequence: TGTGCTAGTGGTTACCCGGGACATATGAATGAGCAGTTCTTC. Encoded protein: CASGYPGHMNEQFF.

CDR3 coding DNA: TGCGCCAGCAGCCGGTACTCAGGTTTACATCAGCCCCAGCATTTT. Its protein is CASSRYSGLHQPQHF. This sequence joins TRBV5-1 and TRBJ1-5; D gene uncertain. CDR3 size: 15 residues. The germline V and J ends were trimmed by 4 bases and 5 bases, with 16 bases remaining between them. Germline lookup yields CDR1 SGHRS and CDR2 YFSETQ.

The V and J genes are TRBV5-4 and TRBJ1-3; possible D gene TRBD1, 5 bases. The CDR3 spans 14 residues. Per germline, CDR1 SGHNT and CDR2 YYREEE (reference sequence). V shed 4 bases and J shed 1 base, with 9 bases lying between them. The CDR3 is CASSGTRSGNTIYF. The CDR3 DNA is TGTGCCAGCAGCGGGACGAGATCTGGAAACACCATATATTTT.

This sequence joins TRBV6-1 and TRBJ1-2; 7 bases are a match to TRBD1. The CDR3 consists of 14 residues. Germline V lookup: CDR1 MNHNS, CDR2 SASEGT. V trimming: 6 bases; J trimming: 4 bases; junction bases outside the gene matches: 8. In DNA form, the CDR3 reads TGTGCCAGCAGACCCGGGACAGTCCTCTATGGCTACACCTTC. This gives the protein CASRPGTVLYGYTF.

The V and J genes are TRBV6-1 and TRBJ1-2; 8 bases are shared with TRBD1. From germline, CDR1 is MNHNS and CDR2 SASEGT. The CDR3 extends over 17 amino acids. V lost 0 bases, J lost 2 bases, and 8 bases stayed unmatched. Here the CDR3 reads CASSEAVRTGKNYGYTF. CDR3 bases: TGTGCCAGCAGTGAAGCGGTGCGGACAGGGAAGAACTATGGCTACACCTTC.

The chain uses TRBV9 and TRBJ2-1, with D maybe TRBD1 (5 bases). The CDR3 contains 14 residues. Germline lookup yields CDR1 SGDLS and CDR2 YYNGEE. V lost 4 bases to trimming and J lost 4 bases, with 12 bases between them. CDR3 sequence reads: CASSPPQGYNEQFF. The CDR3 nucleotides read TGTGCCAGCAGCCCCCCCCAGGGATACAATGAGCAGTTCTTC. Combining the CDR3 with reference TRBV9 and TRBJ2-1 gives the whole variable domain DSGVTQTPKHLITATGQRVTLRCSPRSGDLSVYWYQQSLDQGLQFLIQYYNGEERAKGNILERFSAQQFPDLHSELNLSSLELGDSALYFCASSPPQGYNEQFFGPGTRLTVL.

The chain recombines TRBV4-2 with TRBJ2-5; a weak D match, TRBD1 (6 bases). V lost 0 bases and J 1 base, leaving 12 bases between the germline ends. This CDR3 is 16 amino acids long. Germline V gives CDR1 LGHNA, CDR2 YNFKEQ. The CDR3, as DNA: TGTGCCAGCAGCCAAGATCTTAGGGGGACCCAAGAGACCCAGTACTTC. Protein: CASSQDLRGTQETQYF.

The chain couples TRBV4-1 to TRBJ2-1, with D tentatively TRBD2 (5 bases). The CDR3 is 16 amino acids. Trimming cost V 0 bases and J 4 bases, with 13 bases left between them. Germline assignment: CDR1 MGHRA and CDR2 YSYEKL. CDR3: CASSQEVVARYNEQFF. The CDR3 DNA sequence: TGCGCCAGCAGCCAAGAGGTAGTAGCGCGTTACAATGAGCAGTTCTTC.

As DNA, the CDR3 is TGTGCCAGCAGCTTAAGCCGGGATGAGCAGTTCTTC. Protein product: CASSLSRDEQFF. This chain joins TRBV11-2 and TRBJ2-1; D ambiguous. This CDR3 has 12 residues. The V gene lost 2 bases and the J gene lost 8 bases, with 7 bases spanning the gap. Germline V lookup: CDR1 SGHAT, CDR2 FQNNGV.

The chain combines TRBV27 with TRBJ1-2; tentatively, D is TRBD1 (6 bases). CDR1 MNHEY and CDR2 SMNVEV come from the germline V gene (reference sequence). The CDR3 sequence is 13 residues long. V lost 8 bases and J lost 6, with 16 bases in between. The CDR3 here is CASGDTWGDGYTF. Written as DNA, the CDR3 is TGTGCCAGCGGGGACACATGGGGGGATGGCTACACCTTC.

The rearrangement joins TRBV27 to TRBJ1-2; maybe TRBD1 (5 bases). The germline V gene has CDR1 MNHEY and CDR2 SMNVEV (reference sequence). The ends were cut back, 8 bases at V and 4 bases at J, with 14 bases in the middle. CDR3 length equals 13 residues. The CDR3 region has the DNA TGTGCCAGCGGGACCTGGGGTAGCTATGGCTACACCTTC. It encodes CASGTWGSYGYTF.

The CDR3 is CASSLMTGTTEAFF. The CDR3 DNA sequence: TGTGCCAGTAGTCTAATGACAGGGACCACTGAAGCTTTCTTT. The chain employs TRBV19 and TRBJ1-1; 7 bases agree with TRBD1. Losses at the gene ends were 5 bases for V and 4 bases for J; bases not matched to a gene: 7. CDR1 LNHDA and CDR2 SQIVND come from the germline V gene (reference sequence). The CDR3 spans 14 residues.

CDR3 amino acids: CASSAAVSSGANVLTF. The CDR3 nucleotides are TGTGCCAGCAGCGCCGCTGTCTCTTCTGGGGCCAACGTCCTGACTTTC. The chain employs TRBV9 and TRBJ2-6, with D uncertain. V was trimmed by 3 bases and J by 1 base, leaving 11 bases between them. The CDR3 consists of 16 residues. The germline gives CDR1 SGDLS, CDR2 YYNGEE.

This sequence joins TRBV5-5 and TRBJ2-1, with 8 bases fitting TRBD2. The CDR3 length is 16 residues. The germline gives CDR1 SGHKS, CDR2 YYEKEE (reference sequence). V gave up 4 bases and J gave up 8 bases; unmatched junction bases: 14. The CDR3 DNA reads as TGTGCCAGCAGCCATCCGGGACTAGAGATGGTGGATGAGCAGTTCTTC. This translates into CASSHPGLEMVDEQFF.

The chain combines TRBV7-2 with TRBJ1-1; D remains unclear. Trimming pared 3 bases from V and 1 base from J, leaving 9 bases between. In germline, CDR1 is SGHTA, CDR2 FQGNSA. This CDR3 comprises 14 residues. CDR3 sequence (DNA): TGTGCCAGCAGCTTCGTTCGGGCGAACACTGAAGCTTTCTTT. This gives the protein CASSFVRANTEAFF. The variable domain in full, completed from reference TRBV7-2 and TRBJ1-1, reads GAGVSQSPSNKVTEKGKDVELRCDPISGHTALYWYRQSLGQGLEFLIYFQGNSAPDKSGLPSDRFSAERTGGSVSTLTIQRTQQEDSAVYLCASSFVRANTEAFFGQGTRLTVV.

This chain uses TRBV19 with TRBJ1-5; 11 nucleotides match TRBD1. The CDR3 is 14 residues long. Trimming cost V 5 bases and J 6 bases; bases outside gene matches: 3. The V gene's germline CDR1 is LNHDA and CDR2 SQIVND (reference sequence). The CDR3 here is CASSVGQGAQPQHF. CDR3 in DNA: TGTGCCAGTAGTGTTGGACAGGGGGCTCAGCCCCAGCATTTT.

This clone was picked up one time. This rearrangement joins TRBV6-5 to TRBJ1-2, with D unclear. Trimming pared 4 bases from V and 5 bases from J, leaving 17 bases between. The CDR3 contains 15 residues. Germline loops: CDR1 MNHEY, CDR2 SVGAGI. The CDR3 loop reads CASSSDRELYYGYTF. CDR3 sequence (DNA): TGTGCCAGCAGTTCAGACCGGGAACTTTATTATGGCTACACCTTC.

The genes are TRBV9 and TRBJ2-5; 11 nucleotides match TRBD2. The germline V gene encodes CDR1 SGDLS and CDR2 YYNGEE. This CDR3 is built from 15 residues. V lost 2 bases, J lost 9 bases, and 9 bases stayed unmatched. CDR3 sequence: CASSVSGGVGAAQYF. The CDR3 DNA reads as TGTGCCAGCAGCGTTAGCGGGGGGGTCGGGGCGGCCCAGTACTTC.